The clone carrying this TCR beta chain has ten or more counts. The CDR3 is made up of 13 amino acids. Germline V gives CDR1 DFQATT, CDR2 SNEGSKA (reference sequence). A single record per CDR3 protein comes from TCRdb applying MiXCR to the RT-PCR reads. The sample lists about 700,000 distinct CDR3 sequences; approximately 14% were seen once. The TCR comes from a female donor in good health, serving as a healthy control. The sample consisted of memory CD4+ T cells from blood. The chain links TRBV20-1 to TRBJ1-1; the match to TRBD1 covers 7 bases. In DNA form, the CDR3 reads TGCAGGGGGGACAGAAACGATTCCCCTGAAGCTTTCTTT. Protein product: CRGDRNDSPEAFF.